This is a list of T cell receptor beta chains from one sample in a study of vaccination effects on CD4 cells after COVID-19. These receptors have no identified antigens. Clones were read by immunoSEQ multiplex PCR, and TCRdb kept only the in-frame ones, dropping some. The sample records about 14,000 clones, approximately 78% being singletons. The specimen was CD4+ T cells from PBMCs cultured with HCoV-NL63 spike peptides, collected after COVID-19 vaccination. The receptors were gathered from a human donor who had a prior SARS-CoV-2 infection. The CDR3 runs from the conserved cysteine through the conserved F or W. D genes are given only for firm matches. Size is stated for part of the rows, as once, few or many counts, or as a class when the clone is expanded.

CDR3aa,CDR3nt,j_gene,v_gene,abundance,d_gene
CASSLIAGVGEQFF,TGTGCCAGCAGCTTGATAGCGGGAGTAGGTGAGCAGTTCTTC,TRBJ2-1,TRBV7-3,-,TRBD2
CASSLVFSGELFF,TGCGCCAGCAGCTTGGTATTTTCCGGGGAGCTGTTTTTT,TRBJ2-2,TRBV5-1,-,-
CASSSMTSGSIQETQYF,TGTGCCAGCAGCTCAATGACTAGCGGGTCTATCCAAGAGACCCAGTACTTC,TRBJ2-5,TRBV7-6,-,TRBD2
CSVERPLAGGQYF,TGCAGCGTTGAAAGGCCCCTAGCGGGAGGGCAGTATTTT,TRBJ2-3,TRBV29-1,-,TRBD2
CASSSGQGNEKLFF,TGTGCCAGCAGCTCGGGACAGGGAAATGAAAAACTGTTTTTT,TRBJ1-4,TRBV7-9,once,TRBD1
CASSLPPRPEAFF,TGTGCCAGTAGTCTCCCCCCGAGACCTGAAGCTTTCTTT,TRBJ1-1,TRBV19,-,-
CASSPSGGNTIYF,TGTGCCAGCAGCCCGAGCGGCGGAAACACCATATATTTT,TRBJ1-3,TRBV3-1/TRBV3-2,few,-
CATSREFGELEKLFF,TGTGCCACCAGCAGAGAGTTCGGGGAATTGGAAAAACTGTTTTTT,TRBJ1-4,TRBV15,-,-
CASSPQGRGETQYF,TGTGCCAGCAGCCCACAGGGGAGGGGGGAGACCCAGTACTTC,TRBJ2-5,TRBV7-2,-,-
CASSQALTGELFF,TGTGCCAGCAGCCAAGCCTTAACCGGGGAGCTGTTTTTT,TRBJ2-2,TRBV3-1/TRBV3-2,-,-
CASSIQGGGYTF,TGTGCCAGCAGCATACAGGGGGGTGGCTACACCTTC,TRBJ1-2,TRBV7-2,-,TRBD1
CASSLTGAGGYTF,TGTGCCAGCAGTCTGACAGGGGCGGGTGGCTACACCTTC,TRBJ1-2,TRBV28,-,TRBD1
CASSLGSSGGDTGELFF,TGTGCCAGCAGCTTAGGGAGTAGCGGGGGGGACACCGGGGAGCTGTTTTTT,TRBJ2-2,TRBV7-8,-,TRBD2